These 14 T cell receptor beta chains originate from one sample sequenced in a study of T cells after yellow fever vaccination. TCRdb re-called the 5' RACE reads through MiXCR, storing one row per CDR3 protein. Of about 350,000 distinct CDR3 sequences in the sample, 11% were seen once. Source: PBMCs, taken on the day of the first yellow fever vaccination. The receptors derive from a man aged 18 to 29 who received the YFV17D yellow fever vaccine.

V and J are TRBV5-1 and TRBJ1-1, with unresolved D. The germline CDR1 and CDR2 sequences are SGHRS and YFSETQ. This CDR3 has 13 amino acids. With 5 bases removed from V and 5 bases from J, the gap between germline ends came to 13 bases. In DNA form, the CDR3 reads TGCGCCAGCAGTCCACCATCGGGAACTGAAGCTTTCTTT. Translated, it gives CASSPPSGTEAFF.

This chain uses TRBV6-5 with TRBJ2-3; D call uncertain. Germline V lookup: CDR1 MNHEY, CDR2 SVGAGI. V was clipped by 9 bases and J by 2 bases, with 9 bases between them. The CDR3 covers 12 residues. CDR3 residues: CASFGLTDTQYF. DNA of the CDR3: TGTGCCAGTTTCGGGCTCACAGATACGCAGTATTTT.

J is TRBJ1-1 and V is TRBV24-1, with D tentatively TRBD1 (6 bases). V lost 2 bases to trimming and J lost 3 bases, with 6 bases between them. CDR3 length: 13 amino acids. Germline CDR1 reads KGHDR; CDR2 reads SFDVKD. In nucleotides, the CDR3 is TGTGCCACCAGTGATTCAGGGGACACTGAAGCTTTCTTT. It specifies CATSDSGDTEAFF.

This clonotype has just a few counts. The chain combines TRBV5-1 with TRBJ1-1; unclear D gene. Germline loops: CDR1 SGHRS, CDR2 YFSETQ. V was pared by 1 base and J by 1 base, with 11 bases between. The CDR3 has 15 residues. The CDR3 region has the DNA TGCGCCAGCAGCTTGAGCGTCGGTCCGAACACTGAAGCTTTCTTT. Protein product: CASSLSVGPNTEAFF.

This clonotype was found a few times. The rearrangement links TRBV20-1 to TRBJ2-7; 7 nucleotides align to TRBD2. Germline loops: CDR1 DFQATT, CDR2 SNEGSKA (reference sequence). The trim removed 6 bases at V and 4 bases at J, leaving 6 bases unmatched. CDR3 length equals 12 residues. The CDR3 region has the DNA TGCAGTGCGCAGCGGGGTGGTTACGAGCAGTACTTC. This sequence encodes CSAQRGGYEQYF.

V gene TRBV28 combines with J gene TRBJ2-2, with D unresolved. V was clipped by 2 bases and J by 3 bases, with 4 bases between them. This CDR3 has 13 residues. The germline V gene encodes CDR1 MDHEN and CDR2 SYDVKM. CDR3 region: CASSLDHTGELFF. The CDR3 DNA reads TGTGCCAGCAGTTTAGACCACACCGGGGAGCTGTTTTTT.

V and J are TRBV6-5 and TRBJ2-7, with D unclear. Trimming took off 4 bases at V and 0 bases at J, with 7 bases between the two ends. This CDR3 has 13 amino acids. CDR1 and CDR2 from the germline V gene are MNHEY and SVGAGI. For the CDR3, the DNA is TGTGCCAGCAGTTCCCCCACCTCCTACGAGCAGTACGTC. It yields the protein CASSSPTSYEQYV.

The rearrangement joins TRBV18 to TRBJ2-7; D is ambiguous. The CDR3 is 13 amino acids. Trimming removed 3 bases from V and 4 bases from J, with 10 bases in between. The germline V gene encodes CDR1 KGHSH and CDR2 LQKENI. CDR3 loop: CASSPTIHYEQYV. Written as DNA, the CDR3 is TGTGCCAGCTCACCGACGATACATTACGAGCAGTACGTC.

The chain couples TRBV27 to TRBJ2-5, with D possibly called TRBD1 or TRBD2 (5 bases each). V was shortened by 0 bases and J by 1 base, with 15 bases between the two germline ends. The CDR3 runs 17 residues. Germline V lookup: CDR1 MNHEY, CDR2 SMNVEV (reference sequence). The CDR3 region has the DNA TGTGCCAGCAGTTTATCCACGAGGTGGGGGATCCAAGAGACCCAGTACTTC. It yields the protein CASSLSTRWGIQETQYF.

V is TRBV4-1 and J is TRBJ2-1; tentatively, D is TRBD2 (6 bases). With 3 bases removed from V and 9 bases from J, the gap between germline ends came to 15 bases. The germline gives CDR1 MGHRA, CDR2 YSYEKL. The CDR3 runs 14 residues. CDR3 region: CASSQEGPGSEQFF. CDR3 bases: TGCGCCAGCAGCCAGGAGGGCCCGGGCAGTGAGCAGTTCTTC.

V and J are TRBV5-1 and TRBJ2-5, with TRBD2 identical over 14 bases. J gave up 2 bases and V 3 bases, and 6 bases lay outside the gene matches. CDR1 is SGHRS, CDR2 YFSETQ, per germline. CDR3 size: 17 residues. The CDR3 DNA is TGCGCCAGCAGCTCGGGGGGGACTAGCGGGGGACAAGAGACCCAGTACTTC. Its protein product is CASSSGGTSGGQETQYF.

This clonotype was recorded at least ten times. This chain connects TRBV19 to TRBJ2-7, with D unclear. Trimming took off 5 bases at V and 3 bases at J, with 11 bases between the two ends. The CDR3 covers 13 residues. Germline-derived CDR1 and CDR2 are LNHDA and SQIVND (reference sequence). Here the CDR3 reads CASSPASNYEQYF. In DNA, the CDR3 is TGTGCCAGTAGTCCTGCCAGCAACTACGAGCAGTACTTC.

The chain carries TRBV20-1 and TRBJ2-7; 11 bases line up with TRBD2. Germline loops: CDR1 DFQATT, CDR2 SNEGSKA (reference sequence). The trim removed 6 bases at V and 7 bases at J, leaving 14 bases unmatched. The CDR3 is made up of 15 amino acids. The CDR3 DNA reads as TGCAGTGCCCGACACCTAGCGGGGGGCTCGGGTGAGCAGTACTTC. Its translation: CSARHLAGGSGEQYF.

This clonotype has only a few counts. V usage is TRBV4-3 and J usage is TRBJ2-3, with 10 bases aligning to TRBD2. With 3 bases clipped from V and 6 bases from J, the junction kept 18 bases outside the gene matches. CDR3 length equals 19 residues. Looked up from germline, CDR1 is LGHNA and CDR2 is YSLEER. The CDR3 region is CASSQLIAGGRTFPDTQYF. In DNA, the CDR3 is TGCGCCAGCAGCCAGCTTATAGCGGGGGGCCGTACTTTCCCGGATACGCAGTATTTT.